The source of this T cell receptor (beta chain) is a study of CD8 T cells in ankylosing spondylitis. TCRdb re-derived calls from the 5' RACE reads in MiXCR, one entry per CDR3 protein. The table has around 320,000 distinct CDR3 sequences, around 21% seen once. In this sample, this clonotype turned up many times. Sequenced sample: blood, either unsorted or a sorted T cell fraction (not recorded which). This TCR was sampled from a female donor with ankylosing spondylitis or in good health (not recorded which).

The CDR3 region is CASSSGRVSTEAFF. The CDR3, as DNA: TGCGCCAGCAGCTCCGGACGGGTGAGCACTGAAGCTTTCTTT. The gene calls are TRBV5-1 and TRBJ1-1; no reliable D call. V was trimmed by 3 bases and J by 4 bases, leaving 13 bases between them. Germline CDR1 reads SGHRS; CDR2 reads YFSETQ. The CDR3 extends over 14 amino acids.